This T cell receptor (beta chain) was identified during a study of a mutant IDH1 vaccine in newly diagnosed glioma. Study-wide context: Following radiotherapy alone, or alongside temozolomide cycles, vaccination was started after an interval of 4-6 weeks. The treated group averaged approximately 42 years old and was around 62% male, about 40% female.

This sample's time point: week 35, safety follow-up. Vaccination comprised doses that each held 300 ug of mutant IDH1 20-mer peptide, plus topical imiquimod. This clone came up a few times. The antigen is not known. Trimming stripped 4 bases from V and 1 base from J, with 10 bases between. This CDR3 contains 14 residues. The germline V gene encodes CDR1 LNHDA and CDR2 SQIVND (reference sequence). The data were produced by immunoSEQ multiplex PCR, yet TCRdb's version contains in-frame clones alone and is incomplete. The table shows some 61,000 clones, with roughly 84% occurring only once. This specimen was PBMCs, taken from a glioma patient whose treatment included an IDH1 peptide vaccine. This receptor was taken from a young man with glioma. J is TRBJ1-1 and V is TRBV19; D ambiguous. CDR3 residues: CASSTRPTNTEAFF. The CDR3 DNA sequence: TGTGCCAGTAGTACCAGACCGACGAACACTGAAGCTTTCTTT.